The rows below give T cell receptor beta chains drawn from one sample of a study of PD-L1 blockade in urothelial cancer. The assay was immunoSEQ multiplex PCR, and TCRdb's table has in-frame clones only and misses some. The sample yields 86,000 or so clones, more than 70% seen once. Material: PBMCs, obtained around atezolizumab (anti-PD-L1) treatment. Source of these receptors: a man aged 60 to 69 with urothelial cancer. The CDR3 runs from the conserved cysteine through the conserved F or W. The D gene is left open where the match is weak. Clone size is stated in some rows and not others, as once, few, many or a class when expanded.

j_gene | v_gene | abundance | len | d_gene | CDR3aa | CDR3nt
TRBJ2-2 | TRBV5-8 | - | 14 | TRBD1 | CASFGDRNTGELFF | TGTGCCAGCTTTGGGGACAGGAACACCGGGGAGCTGTTTTTT
TRBJ2-7 | TRBV5-1 | - | 14 | TRBD1 | CASSSTGVSYEQYF | TGCGCCAGCAGCTCGACAGGGGTTTCCTACGAGCAGTACTTC
TRBJ1-2 | TRBV6-6 | - | 13 | - | CASSYSREVGYTF | TGTGCCAGCAGTTACTCGAGGGAGGTTGGCTACACCTTC
TRBJ2-2 | TRBV18 | - | 14 | TRBD2 | CASRLATNTGELFF | TGTGCCAGCCGACTAGCGACGAACACCGGGGAGCTGTTTTTT
TRBJ1-1 | TRBV11-3 | - | 15 | - | CASSFNPAGVGEAFF | TGTGCCAGCAGCTTCAACCCGGCGGGGGTTGGTGAAGCTTTCTTT
TRBJ1-4 | TRBV28 | once | 15 | - | CASSPGGSAGEKLFF | TGTGCCAGCAGCCCGGGGGGTTCGGCGGGTGAAAAACTGTTTTTT
TRBJ2-3 | TRBV2 | - | 12 | - | CATTRDTDTQYF | TGTGCCACAACCCGGGACACAGATACGCAGTATTTT
TRBJ2-3 | TRBV7-2 | - | 16 | TRBD2 | CASSLTSGTTWDTQYF | TGTGCCAGCAGCTTGACTAGCGGGACGACATGGGATACGCAGTATTTT
TRBJ1-5 | TRBV6-6 | once | 15 | TRBD1 | CASSSGQRIAQPQHF | TGTGCCAGCAGCTCGGGACAGAGGATTGCTCAGCCCCAGCATTTT
TRBJ2-1 | TRBV25-1 | - | 17 | TRBD2 | CASSEWGGSGGDTEQFF | TGTGCCAGCAGTGAATGGGGGGGCAGCGGGGGTGATACGGAGCAGTTCTTC
TRBJ1-2 | TRBV2 | - | 14 | - | CASRPDTLWYGYTF | TGTGCCAGCAGGCCGGACACCTTATGGTATGGCTACACCTTC
TRBJ1-6 | TRBV11-2 | - | 15 | - | CASSPRGVTNSPLHF | TGTGCCAGCAGCCCCAGGGGCGTTACGAATTCACCCCTCCACTTT
TRBJ2-1 | TRBV11-1 | - | 19 | TRBD2 | CASSGIGTSGRATYNEQFF | TGTGCCAGCAGCGGCATAGGGACTAGCGGGAGGGCCACCTACAATGAGCAGTTCTTC
TRBJ2-3 | TRBV6-6 | - | 16 | TRBD2 | CASSYGLDPSTDTQYF | TGTGCCAGCAGTTACGGACTAGACCCCTCCACAGATACGCAGTATTTT
TRBJ2-3 | TRBV5-1 | - | 14 | - | CASSLLAPTDTQYF | TGCGCCAGCAGCTTGCTAGCGCCTACAGATACGCAGTATTTT
TRBJ2-3 | TRBV21-1 | - | 17 | - | CASSKIWGLAGVDTQYF | TGTGCCAGCAGCAAAATTTGGGGACTAGCGGGAGTAGATACGCAGTATTTT
TRBJ1-6 | TRBV19 | once | 15 | - | CASSMFDGGNSPLHF | TGTGCCAGTAGTATGTTTGACGGGGGAAATTCACCCCTCCACTTT
TRBJ2-2 | TRBV6-5 | - | 12 | - | CASSYDRTRVFF | TGTGCCAGCAGTTATGACAGGACTCGTGTGTTTTTT
TRBJ1-5 | TRBV30 | - | 15 | - | CAWRYGGYTNQPQHF | TGTGCCTGGAGGTACGGAGGGTACACGAATCAGCCCCAGCATTTT
TRBJ2-2 | TRBV7-9 | - | 13 | TRBD2 | CASSRDYSGELFF | TGTGCCAGCAGCCGGGACTACTCCGGGGAGCTGTTTTTT
TRBJ2-7 | TRBV7-8 | once | 16 | - | CASSGLGPRSSYEQYF | TGTGCCAGCAGCGGACTCGGGCCCAGGAGCTCCTACGAGCAGTACTTC
TRBJ2-3 | TRBV5-1 | - | 14 | - | CASSFVQGGDTQYF | TGCGCCAGCAGCTTCGTCCAGGGAGGAGATACGCAGTATTTT
TRBJ2-6 | TRBV28 | - | 17 | - | CASSLPGFPSGANVLTF | TGTGCCAGCAGTTTGCCAGGTTTCCCCTCTGGGGCCAACGTCCTGACTTTC
TRBJ1-2 | TRBV5-6 | once | 13 | - | CASSSTGLPGYTF | TGTGCCAGCAGCTCCACAGGGCTCCCTGGCTACACCTTC
TRBJ2-1 | TRBV6-5 | - | 13 | - | CASSFGRNNEQFF | TGTGCCAGCAGTTTTGGGAGAAACAATGAGCAGTTCTTC
TRBJ2-7 | TRBV23-1 | - | 19 | - | CASSSMGITPPTVSYEQYF | TGCGCCAGCTCATCTATGGGGATCACCCCTCCGACAGTTTCCTACGAGCAGTACTTC
TRBJ2-7 | TRBV6-5 | - | 14 | TRBD2 | CASSKVRGAYEQYF | TGTGCCAGCAGTAAGGTCCGGGGGGCCTACGAGCAGTACTTC
TRBJ2-3 | TRBV9 | few | 12 | - | CASSAYADTQYF | TGTGCCAGCAGCGCGTATGCAGATACGCAGTATTTT
TRBJ1-1 | TRBV30 | once | 14 | TRBD1 | CALLGGTGNTEAFF | TGTGCCTTACTGGGTGGGACAGGGAACACTGAAGCTTTCTTT
TRBJ2-1 | TRBV25-1 | once | 16 | TRBD2 | CASSPPGLAGGPSQFF | TGTGCCAGCAGCCCTCCGGGACTAGCGGGGGGGCCCTCGCAGTTCTTC
TRBJ1-3 | TRBV6-6 | - | 15 | TRBD1 | CASRITGGTGNTIYF | TGTGCCAGCAGGATTACAGGGGGAACTGGAAACACCATATATTTT
TRBJ1-4 | TRBV19 | - | 16 | - | CASSLRQRVIGEKLFF | TGTGCCAGTAGCCTACGCCAGAGGGTAATAGGTGAAAAACTGTTTTTT